This paragraph covers one TCR beta chain sequence. Antigen specificity is unknown. Antigen-specific CD4+ T cells were expanded (with viral peptide pools) by the ViraFEST assay ahead of sequencing. Investigators separated out CD4+ T cells once about 10 days of culture had passed. The person was diagnosed with PCR-confirmed SARS-CoV-2 infection between March and December 2020. Wells containing approximately 2 million PBMC each were cultured with approximately 9.2 IU/ml IL-2 and around 10 ug/ml peptides. The CDR3 totals 14 residues. Germline-derived CDR1 and CDR2 are LNHDA and SQIVND (reference sequence). V lost 7 bases to trimming and J lost 1 base, with 13 bases between them. This sample was included in a study of vaccination effects on CD4 cells after COVID-19. The wider study: Vaccination followed sampling of two convalescent patients by 16 days and one week respectively. Overall study findings and caveats: New vaccine-induced clones dominated post-vaccine spike-reactive clones in convalescents.

Profiling relied on immunoSEQ multiplex PCR, and the TCRdb table lists in-frame clones only, not all of them. The sample contains under 25,000 clones, less than 85% of which appear only once. The clonotype originates from a human donor who had a prior SARS-CoV-2 infection. Sample: CD4+ T cells from PBMCs cultured with a peptide pool, taken before COVID-19 vaccination. The chain joins TRBV19 to TRBJ1-1; D is perhaps TRBD1 (6 bases). The CDR3 coding sequence is TGTGCCAGTACCAAGACAGGCGGGAACACTGAAGCTTTCTTT. Its protein is CASTKTGGNTEAFF.